This TCR beta chain derives from a study of T cells in Graves' hyperthyroidism and ophthalmopathy. Overall study results and limits: A median 6.5 months before onset, the model predicted ophthalmopathy.

This clonotype showed up many times. Its matching antigen is unknown. Germline-derived CDR1 and CDR2 are MNHEY and SVGEGT. CDR3 length: 14 residues. After removal of 7 bases from V and 3 bases from J, the junction contained 9 bases not matched to a gene. The study defined stable Graves' hyperthyroidism as no ophthalmopathy progression within 18 months. The TCR beta CDR3 regions underwent amplification using RNA transcripts as the source. Using the HTBI primer set, a first-round RT-PCR was run on the TCR CDR3. TCRdb itself ran the multiplex PCR reads through MiXCR, one entry per CDR3 protein. The sample includes hundreds of thousands of distinct CDR3 sequences, 15% to 17% of them seen just once.

This receptor was obtained from a woman between 18 and 29 years old with Graves' hyperthyroidism. The rearrangement links TRBV6-2 or TRBV6-3 to TRBJ2-7; 7 bases line up with TRBD1. Sequences were obtained from blood. The CDR3 region is CASKGQLEVYEQYF. CDR3 in DNA: TGTGCCAGCAAGGGACAGCTGGAGGTCTACGAGCAGTACTTC.